The rows below give T cell receptor beta chains drawn from one sample of a study of blood T cell repertoires in COVID-19. Method: immunoSEQ multiplex PCR; TCRdb's copy keeps in-frame clones and lacks some. The table shows some 200,000 clones, with 70% to 90% occurring only once. The sequenced sample consisted of PBMCs or T cells enriched from blood (not recorded which). The receptors stem from a woman aged 40-49 years with acute COVID-19. The CDR3 runs from the conserved cysteine through the conserved F or W. D genes are given only for firm matches. Not all rows give a size; the values are once, few, many and, for expanded clones, a class.

D	V	size	J	DNA	CDR3
-	TRBV4-3	-	TRBJ2-7	TGCGCCAGCAGCCAAGACTGGCCAGGGTGGAACGAGCAGTACTTC	CASSQDWPGWNEQYF
TRBD1	TRBV7-2	-	TRBJ1-4	TGTGCCAGCAGCCCATCAACACCTGGACAGGGGCTTAATGAAAAACTGTTTTTT	CASSPSTPGQGLNEKLFF
-	TRBV15	-	TRBJ1-2	TGTGCCACCAGCAGAGACAGGGATGGCTACACCTTC	CATSRDRDGYTF
TRBD1	TRBV6-4	-	TRBJ1-1	TGTGCCAGCAGATCGGAGGGACAGGGGAACACTGAAGCTTTCTTT	CASRSEGQGNTEAFF
-	TRBV2	-	TRBJ1-6	TGTGCCAGCAGTGAACAGGGGAAGACCTATAATTCACCCCTCCACTTT	CASSEQGKTYNSPLHF
TRBD1	TRBV5-1	-	TRBJ1-2	TGCGCCAGCAGCCCGGGGACAGTGGCTAGAGGAGGCTATGGCTACACCTTC	CASSPGTVARGGYGYTF
-	TRBV9	-	TRBJ1-2	TGTGCCAGCAGCGTAGCGTACAAAGCTAACTATGGCTACACCTTC	CASSVAYKANYGYTF
TRBD1	TRBV10-3	once	TRBJ1-2	TGTGCCATCAGGGGGGACAGGGAAGTAAACTATGGCTACACCTTC	CAIRGDREVNYGYTF
TRBD1	TRBV5-1	-	TRBJ1-5	TGCGCCAGCAGCTTTAGGGGGCCGGAGCCCCAGCATTTT	CASSFRGPEPQHF
-	TRBV19	-	TRBJ2-5	TGTGCCAGTAGTATCAGTCCGCCGAGGGAGACCCAGTACTTC	CASSISPPRETQYF
TRBD1	TRBV5-1	-	TRBJ2-3	TGCGCCAGCACCTTCCACACACAGGGGGGCACCACAGATACGCAGTATTTT	CASTFHTQGGTTDTQYF
-	TRBV19	-	TRBJ1-1	TGTGCCAGTACTAGGCGGCGAGGGATTACCCTTATGAACACTGAAGCTTTCTTT	CASTRRRGITLMNTEAFF
-	TRBV4-3	-	TRBJ1-4	TGCGCCAGCAGCCAAGGTCCAGGGATGAGGGAAAAACTGTTTTTT	CASSQGPGMREKLFF
-	TRBV4-3	-	TRBJ1-3	TGCGCCAGCAGCCAAGACGGGGGAAACACCATATATTTT	CASSQDGGNTIYF
-	TRBV9	-	TRBJ2-7	TGTGCCAGCAGCGTAGATAGGGTACCACGGGGCGAGCAGTACTTC	CASSVDRVPRGEQYF
TRBD2	TRBV9	-	TRBJ2-6	TGTGCCAGCAGCGTCGGGGAGGGGTCTGGGGCCAACGTCCTGACTTTC	CASSVGEGSGANVLTF
TRBD1	TRBV3-1/TRBV3-2	-	TRBJ1-5	TGTGCCAGCAGCCTCGGGACAGGGGCTCAGCCCCAGCATTTT	CASSLGTGAQPQHF
-	TRBV10-3	-	TRBJ1-2	TGTGCCATCAGTGAGTCAACCAGAGGCATGGGCTACACCTTC	CAISESTRGMGYTF
-	TRBV24-1	-	TRBJ1-3	TGTGCCACCAGTGATTCAGGAAGCCCTGGAAACACCATATATTTT	CATSDSGSPGNTIYF
TRBD1	TRBV7-2	-	TRBJ1-3	TGTGCCAGCAGCGTGGGACAGCAGAACACCATATATTTT	CASSVGQQNTIYF
-	TRBV7-8	-	TRBJ1-3	TGTGCCAGCAGTCCGATCCAACAGGGATCCGGAAACACCATATATTTT	CASSPIQQGSGNTIYF
-	TRBV4-3	few	TRBJ1-2	TGCGCCAGCAGCCCCGACCGCGGGGTACTACCTGGCTACACCTTC	CASSPDRGVLPGYTF
-	TRBV15	-	TRBJ1-6	TGTGCCACCAGCAGACCTGGGGGCGTCGCTTCACCCCTCCACTTT	CATSRPGGVASPLHF
-	TRBV7-3	-	TRBJ1-1	TGTGCCAGCAGCTTAACGCGGGGGATGAACACTGAAGCTTTCTTT	CASSLTRGMNTEAFF
-	TRBV12-5	once	TRBJ1-2	TGTGCTAGTGGTTTGGTACTTAACAGGGAGGGGCGCGGCTACACCTTC	CASGLVLNREGRGYTF
TRBD1	TRBV19	-	TRBJ1-5	TGTGCCAGTAGTATTCAGACAGGGGTGGGTCAGCCCCAGCATTTT	CASSIQTGVGQPQHF
-	TRBV6-5	few	TRBJ2-2	TGTGCCAGCAGAGTCGGGACACAGACCGGGGAGCTGTTTTTT	CASRVGTQTGELFF
TRBD1	TRBV5-8	-	TRBJ1-1	TGTGCCAGCAGCCCCGGGACAGGGACTCTATTTGTCGAGGATGCTTTCTTT	CASSPGTGTLFVEDAFF
-	TRBV6-5	once	TRBJ1-1	TGTGCCAGCAGAAGCCGTACCATGAACACTGAAGCTTTCTTT	CASRSRTMNTEAFF
-	TRBV4-3	-	TRBJ1-2	TGCGCCAGCAGCCAGGAGGGCACGCGGGGCTACACCTTC	CASSQEGTRGYTF
TRBD1	TRBV30	-	TRBJ1-5	TGTGCCTGGAGTGTACAGGGGCAGCCCCAGCATTTT	CAWSVQGQPQHF
-	TRBV24-1	-	TRBJ1-5	TGTGCCACCAGTGGAGGTGGGGGCCGCAATCAGCCCCAGCATTTT	CATSGGGGRNQPQHF
-	TRBV11-2	-	TRBJ2-7	TGTGCCAGCAGCTTACCCCCCGAGGTGGGCGAGCAGTACTTC	CASSLPPEVGEQYF
-	TRBV7-6	-	TRBJ2-1	TGTGCCAGCAGCCCGCAGGGCGAAGCTAACAATGAGCAGTTCTTC	CASSPQGEANNEQFF
TRBD1	TRBV27	-	TRBJ2-2	TGTGCCACCCGACTGATGACAGGGTCGAACACCGGGGAGCTGTTTTTT	CATRLMTGSNTGELFF
-	TRBV9	-	TRBJ2-1	TGTGCCAGCAGCGTACGTGAGGTGAGGGATGAGCAGTTCTTC	CASSVREVRDEQFF
-	TRBV12-3/TRBV12-4	-	TRBJ1-4	TGTGCCAGCAGTTTAGGAGGGAGGGGTAAACTGTTTTTT	CASSLGGRGKLFF
TRBD1	TRBV29-1	-	TRBJ1-4	TGCAGCGTGGGTACCACAGGGGCAACTAATGAAAAACTGTTTTTT	CSVGTTGATNEKLFF
-	TRBV29-1	-	TRBJ1-2	TGCAGCGTTGCTCTGGGGCATGGCTACACCTTC	CSVALGHGYTF
TRBD2	TRBV5-6	-	TRBJ2-1	TGTGCCAGCAGCCCGGCGGAGGCGGGGGCCTACAATGAGCAGTTCTTC	CASSPAEAGAYNEQFF
TRBD2	TRBV19	-	TRBJ2-1	TGTGCCAGTAGTATTAGCGGGACTAACTACAATGAGCAGTTCTTC	CASSISGTNYNEQFF